What follows is one T cell receptor beta chain and its context. This record comes from a study of monozygotic twins with inflammatory bowel disease. No DNA is given; TCRdb re-called the 5' RACE reads and lists each CDR3 protein once. The ten top clones account for approximately 3%, within a sample of under 200,000 distinct CDR3 sequences. CDR1 is SGHTA and CDR2 is FQGTGA in the germline V gene. The CDR3 spans 14 residues. This chain uses TRBV7-3 with TRBJ2-1; the TCRdb D gene call, TRBD1, has no DNA to confirm it. The TCR sequence derives from a human donor with ulcerative colitis or Crohn's disease, or a healthy co-twin of an affected twin (not recorded which). Sample: blood. CDR3 region: CASSRGKGNNEQFF.